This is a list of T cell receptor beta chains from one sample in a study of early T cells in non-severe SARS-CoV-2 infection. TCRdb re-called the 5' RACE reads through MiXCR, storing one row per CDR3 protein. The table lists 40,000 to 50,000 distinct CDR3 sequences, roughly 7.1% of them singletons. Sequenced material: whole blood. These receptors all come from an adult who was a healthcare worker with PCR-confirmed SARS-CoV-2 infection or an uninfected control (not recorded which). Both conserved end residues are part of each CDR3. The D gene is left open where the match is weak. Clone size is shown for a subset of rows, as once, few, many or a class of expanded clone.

cdr3_aa: CASSRNTYRDGSYEQYF
cdr3_nt: TGTGCCAGCAGCCGTAATACCTACCGGGACGGCTCCTACGAGCAGTACTTC
v_call: TRBV7-9
clone_size: few
d_call: -
j_call: TRBJ2-7

cdr3_aa: CASSQGLAGALGSTDTQYF
cdr3_nt: TGTGCCAGCAGCCAAGGACTAGCGGGGGCCCTCGGGAGCACAGATACGCAGTATTTT
v_call: TRBV4-2
clone_size: many
d_call: TRBD2
j_call: TRBJ2-3

cdr3_aa: CASSARTSGPYEQYF
cdr3_nt: TGTGCCAGCAGCGCCCGGACTAGCGGTCCCTACGAGCAGTACTTC
v_call: TRBV7-8
clone_size: many
d_call: TRBD2
j_call: TRBJ2-7

cdr3_aa: CASSPSTTGEKLFF
cdr3_nt: TGTGCCAGCAGCCCATCTACCACGGGGGAAAAACTGTTTTTT
v_call: TRBV11-2
clone_size: many
d_call: -
j_call: TRBJ1-4

cdr3_aa: CASSPGGGTYNEQFF
cdr3_nt: TGTGCCAGCAGCCCGGGAGGGGGGACCTACAATGAGCAGTTCTTC
v_call: TRBV5-4
clone_size: -
d_call: TRBD2
j_call: TRBJ2-1

cdr3_aa: CASSQDSSYEQYF
cdr3_nt: TGTGCCAGCAGCCAGGACAGCTCCTACGAGCAGTACTTC
v_call: TRBV6-2/TRBV6-3
clone_size: many
d_call: -
j_call: TRBJ2-7

cdr3_aa: CASRRAGGGDYGYTF
cdr3_nt: TGTGCCAGTAGACGAGCAGGGGGCGGCGACTATGGCTACACCTTC
v_call: TRBV19
clone_size: -
d_call: TRBD1
j_call: TRBJ1-2

cdr3_aa: CASSQESRLGTEAFF
cdr3_nt: TGCGCCAGCAGCCAAGAGTCACGCCTGGGTACTGAAGCTTTCTTT
v_call: TRBV4-3
clone_size: -
d_call: -
j_call: TRBJ1-1

cdr3_aa: CASSPGTPSYEQYF
cdr3_nt: TGCGCCAGCAGCCCCGGGACACCATCCTACGAGCAGTACTTC
v_call: TRBV5-1
clone_size: few
d_call: -
j_call: TRBJ2-7

cdr3_aa: CASSPLRTGMGTEAFF
cdr3_nt: TGTGCCAGCAGCCCATTACGGACAGGGATGGGGACTGAAGCTTTCTTT
v_call: TRBV5-6
clone_size: many
d_call: TRBD1
j_call: TRBJ1-1

cdr3_aa: CASSVRSLQWFF
cdr3_nt: TGTGCCAGTAGTGTTCGTTCTTTACAGTGGTTCTTC
v_call: TRBV19
clone_size: -
d_call: -
j_call: TRBJ2-1

cdr3_aa: CASSPRGAVYNEQFF
cdr3_nt: TGTGCCAGCAGCCCACGGGGGGCCGTTTACAATGAGCAGTTCTTC
v_call: TRBV12-3/TRBV12-4
clone_size: few
d_call: -
j_call: TRBJ2-1

cdr3_aa: CASSFRSQSEKLFF
cdr3_nt: TGTGCCAGCAGCTTTCGGTCCCAATCTGAAAAACTGTTTTTT
v_call: TRBV7-9
clone_size: many
d_call: -
j_call: TRBJ1-4

cdr3_aa: CASSLRLARRREQFF
cdr3_nt: TGTGCCAGCAGCTTGAGGCTAGCGCGACGCAGGGAGCAGTTCTTC
v_call: TRBV5-6
clone_size: few
d_call: -
j_call: TRBJ2-1

cdr3_aa: CASSSGLVGYEQYF
cdr3_nt: TGTGCCAGCAGCTCGGGACTCGTCGGCTACGAGCAGTACTTC
v_call: TRBV11-2
clone_size: many
d_call: -
j_call: TRBJ2-7

cdr3_aa: CASSRTGELFF
cdr3_nt: TGTGCCAGCAGCCGGACCGGGGAGCTGTTTTTT
v_call: TRBV11-2
clone_size: -
d_call: -
j_call: TRBJ2-2

cdr3_aa: CASSEPGTSGAYNEQFF
cdr3_nt: TGCGCCAGCAGTGAGCCCGGGACTAGCGGGGCCTACAATGAGCAGTTCTTC
v_call: TRBV10-1
clone_size: few
d_call: TRBD2
j_call: TRBJ2-1

cdr3_aa: CASSLSTVINYGYTF
cdr3_nt: TGTGCCAGCAGCTTATCGACAGTGATTAACTATGGCTACACCTTC
v_call: TRBV7-6
clone_size: many
d_call: -
j_call: TRBJ1-2

cdr3_aa: CASSGTGAGVTEAFF
cdr3_nt: TGTGCCAGCAGCGGGACAGGGGCCGGGGTCACTGAAGCTTTCTTT
v_call: TRBV9
clone_size: -
d_call: TRBD1
j_call: TRBJ1-1

cdr3_aa: CASSLFTGFYEQYF
cdr3_nt: TGTGCCAGCAGTTTATTTACAGGGTTTTACGAGCAGTACTTC
v_call: TRBV27
clone_size: -
d_call: -
j_call: TRBJ2-7

cdr3_aa: CASKPGSTDTQYF
cdr3_nt: TGTGCCAGCAAACCGGGGAGCACAGATACGCAGTATTTT
v_call: TRBV18
clone_size: few
d_call: -
j_call: TRBJ2-3

cdr3_aa: CSADPGQGGYEQYF
cdr3_nt: TGCAGTGCCGATCCGGGACAGGGGGGTTACGAGCAGTACTTC
v_call: TRBV20-1
clone_size: few
d_call: TRBD1
j_call: TRBJ2-7

cdr3_aa: CSASGAGEMNTEAFF
cdr3_nt: TGCAGTGCTAGTGGGGCAGGGGAGATGAACACTGAAGCTTTCTTT
v_call: TRBV20-1
clone_size: few
d_call: -
j_call: TRBJ1-1

cdr3_aa: CASTQNTDTQYF
cdr3_nt: TGTGCCAGCACCCAAAACACAGATACGCAGTATTTT
v_call: TRBV18
clone_size: -
d_call: -
j_call: TRBJ2-3

cdr3_aa: CASSLEGYSNQPQHF
cdr3_nt: TGTGCCAGCAGCTTAGAGGGGTATAGCAATCAGCCCCAGCATTTT
v_call: TRBV7-2
clone_size: many
d_call: -
j_call: TRBJ1-5

cdr3_aa: CASSPIVETQYF
cdr3_nt: TGTGCCAGCTCGCCTATCGTAGAGACCCAGTACTTC
v_call: TRBV18
clone_size: many
d_call: -
j_call: TRBJ2-5

cdr3_aa: CSARRGAREKLFF
cdr3_nt: TGCAGTGCTAGGAGGGGGGCGCGCGAAAAACTGTTTTTT
v_call: TRBV20-1
clone_size: many
d_call: -
j_call: TRBJ1-4

cdr3_aa: CSVEGLGGGTNYGYTF
cdr3_nt: TGCAGCGTTGAAGGCCTTGGAGGGGGGACTAACTATGGCTACACCTTC
v_call: TRBV29-1
clone_size: few
d_call: -
j_call: TRBJ1-2

cdr3_aa: CASSLAPDRSYGYTF
cdr3_nt: TGTGCCAGCAGCTTAGCGCCAGACAGGAGCTATGGCTACACCTTC
v_call: TRBV7-9
clone_size: medium-sized
d_call: -
j_call: TRBJ1-2

cdr3_aa: CSVVDSSGEQYF
cdr3_nt: TGCAGCGTTGTAGACAGCTCGGGCGAGCAGTACTTC
v_call: TRBV29-1
clone_size: -
d_call: -
j_call: TRBJ2-7

cdr3_aa: CASSDSSGAGELFF
cdr3_nt: TGTGCCAGCAGTGACTCGAGCGGGGCCGGGGAGCTGTTTTTT
v_call: TRBV6-4
clone_size: few
d_call: TRBD2
j_call: TRBJ2-2

cdr3_aa: CASSSGNNSPLHF
cdr3_nt: TGTGCCAGCAGCAGCGGAAATAATTCACCCCTCCACTTT
v_call: TRBV7-9
clone_size: many
d_call: -
j_call: TRBJ1-6

cdr3_aa: CASSLTPGVYNEQFF
cdr3_nt: TGTGCCAGCAGCTTAACCCCAGGGGTATACAATGAGCAGTTCTTC
v_call: TRBV7-9
clone_size: -
d_call: -
j_call: TRBJ2-1

cdr3_aa: CASSLVGQGYNEQFF
cdr3_nt: TGTGCCAGCAGCTTAGTGGGACAGGGGTACAATGAGCAGTTCTTC
v_call: TRBV7-8
clone_size: -
d_call: TRBD1
j_call: TRBJ2-1

cdr3_aa: CASSQGPNSYEQYF
cdr3_nt: TGTGCCAGCAGCCAAGGACCGAACTCCTACGAGCAGTACTTC
v_call: TRBV3-1
clone_size: -
d_call: -
j_call: TRBJ2-7

cdr3_aa: CASSLMVIRPQHF
cdr3_nt: TGTGCCAGCAGTTTAATGGTCATCAGGCCCCAGCATTTT
v_call: TRBV12-3/TRBV12-4
clone_size: few
d_call: -
j_call: TRBJ1-5

cdr3_aa: CSARQVSNTEAFF
cdr3_nt: TGCAGCGCTAGACAGGTTTCTAACACTGAAGCTTTCTTT
v_call: TRBV29-1
clone_size: many
d_call: -
j_call: TRBJ1-1

cdr3_aa: CSASDPGLGSLNEQFF
cdr3_nt: TGCAGTGCTAGTGATCCGGGACTAGGTTCCCTAAATGAGCAGTTCTTC
v_call: TRBV20-1
clone_size: -
d_call: TRBD2
j_call: TRBJ2-1